Below are 8 T cell receptor beta chains sequenced from a single sample in a study of CD8+ T cells in alopecia areata. Extraction of RNA preceded its reverse transcription into cDNA, which served as the sequencing template. Assay: immunoSEQ multiplex PCR; the TCRdb copy retains only in-frame clones and omits some. Of roughly 150,000 clones listed, around 57% are singletons. Sequenced sample: CD4+ T cells sorted from blood. The receptors here all came from a human donor in good health.

The chain recombines TRBV29-1 with TRBJ2-1; no clear D. The CDR3 is 13 residues long. Trimming removed 4 bases at V and 2 bases at J, with 9 bases between. CDR1 and CDR2 from the germline V gene are SQVTM and ANQGSEA. This CDR3 reads CSVGASTYNEQFF. As DNA, the CDR3 is TGCAGCGTTGGTGCGTCCACCTACAATGAGCAGTTCTTC.

In this sample, this clone turned up a few times. The chain couples TRBV9 to TRBJ2-5, with D hard to call. Per the germline V gene, CDR1 is SGDLS and CDR2 is YYNGEE. Trimming removed 0 bases at V and 2 bases at J, with 11 bases between. CDR3 size: 15 residues. The CDR3 DNA follows: TGTGCCAGCAGCGTAGACCCAGGTCCTCAAGAGACCCAGTACTTC. Its protein is CASSVDPGPQETQYF. The variable domain in full, completed from reference TRBV9 and TRBJ2-5, reads DSGVTQTPKHLITATGQRVTLRCSPRSGDLSVYWYQQSLDQGLQFLIQYYNGEERAKGNILERFSAQQFPDLHSELNLSSLELGDSALYFCASSVDPGPQETQYFGPGTRLLVL.

This clone appeared a single time. The rearrangement joins TRBV30 to TRBJ2-2; D perhaps matches TRBD1 (5 bases). This CDR3 region has 14 residues. Germline V lookup: CDR1 GTSNPN, CDR2 SVGIG (reference sequence). Trimming took off 3 bases at V and 5 bases at J, with 13 bases between the two ends. The CDR3 loop reads CAWSQTVWTGELFF. The CDR3 DNA reads TGTGCCTGGAGCCAGACAGTCTGGACCGGGGAGCTGTTTTTT.

Only a few counts were recorded for this clone. The chain recombines TRBV10-2 with TRBJ2-7; TRBD1 aligns across 7 bases. V lost 2 bases to trimming and J lost 6 bases; unmatched junction nucleotides: 4. Germline V gene sequence: CDR1 WSHSY, CDR2 SAAADI. This CDR3 region has 13 residues. CDR3 nucleotide sequence: TGCGCCAGCAGTGAGCCCAGGGGGAGCGAGCAGTACTTC. It is translated as CASSEPRGSEQYF.

The chain links TRBV29-1 to TRBJ2-5; D possibly corresponds to TRBD2 (6 bases). Trimming took 7 bases from V and 3 from J, leaving 18 bases between them. Per the germline V gene, CDR1 is SQVTM and CDR2 is ANQGSEA. The CDR3 has 14 residues. The CDR3 nucleotides are TGCAGCGCTACCACCGGGAGCTCCGAAGAGACCCAGTACTTC. Its protein product is CSATTGSSEETQYF.

There are a few counts of this clone. Written as DNA, the CDR3 is TGTGCCAGCCGATCGACAGGGAACACTGAAGCTTTCTTT. As protein: CASRSTGNTEAFF. The chain has TRBV7-3 and TRBJ1-1; a possible D gene is TRBD1 (6 bases). Trimming removed 8 bases from V and 1 base from J, with 11 bases in between. CDR1 is SGHTA and CDR2 is FQGTGA in the germline V gene. The CDR3 is 13 residues long.

J is TRBJ1-4 and V is TRBV7-2; a possible D gene is TRBD1 (5 bases). This CDR3 has 16 amino acids. CDR1 and CDR2 from the germline V gene are SGHTA and FQGNSA. Trimming took 6 bases from V and 0 from J, leaving 14 bases between them. CDR3 coding DNA: TGTGCCAGCAGTCCAATGTCCAGGGCAACTAATGAAAAACTGTTTTTT. Translating gives CASSPMSRATNEKLFF.

V gene TRBV19 combines with J gene TRBJ2-7; D is perhaps TRBD1 (5 bases). CDR3 length equals 14 residues. The V gene lost 3 bases and the J gene lost 6 bases, with 15 bases spanning the gap. CDR1 LNHDA and CDR2 SQIVND come from the germline V gene (reference sequence). The CDR3 DNA reads TGTGCCAGTAGTATTCAGGGAACGAGTCGCGAGCAGTACTTC. Protein sequence: CASSIQGTSREQYF.